What follows describes a single T cell receptor (beta chain). These data originate in a study of blood T cell repertoires in COVID-19. At the level of the study: Whether acute or convalescent, the COVID-19 samples came from the United States, Italy and Spain. Nucleic acid was either cDNA or gDNA, and it came from T cells, B-cell-depleted T cells, or PBMCs.

This CDR3 has 11 residues. Germline V gene data show CDR1 as GTSNPN and CDR2 as SVGIG (reference sequence). Trimming removed 0 bases at V and 4 bases at J, with 4 bases between. Original processing notes: Estimation of nucleated cell counts relied on the amplification of reference gene primers. Profiling relied on immunoSEQ multiplex PCR, and the TCRdb table lists in-frame clones only, not all of them. That table furnishes V, J and clone size, whereas the DNA furnished D and trimming. The sample lists some 66,000 clones, approximately 91% occurring once. This clonotype originated in a human donor in a cohort sampled during active COVID-19. The sequenced material came from peripheral blood. The rearrangement uses TRBV30 and TRBJ2-7; D gene uncertain. CDR3 amino acids: CAWSVAYEQYF. The CDR3 DNA reads TGTGCCTGGAGTGTAGCATACGAGCAGTACTTC.